These 26 T cell receptor beta chains were all obtained from the same sample, sequenced in a study of cytomegalovirus exposure and HLA in healthy donors. The PCR made use of 60 Vbeta and 13 Jbeta primers. Clones were sequenced by immunoSEQ multiplex PCR, and TCRdb holds only the in-frame ones, with some missing. The sample has 160,000 or so clones; roughly 70% are singletons. Sequencing input: PBMCs. The receptors come from a woman aged 25 to 45 in good health and CMV-seronegative.

The rearrangement joins TRBV28 to TRBJ2-3; 11 nucleotides line up with TRBD2. This CDR3 comprises 17 residues. Trimming took 6 bases from V and 4 from J; bases not matched to a gene: 12. Germline loops: CDR1 MDHEN, CDR2 SYDVKM. The CDR3 here is CASSLAGTSGGADTQYF. For the CDR3, the DNA is TGTGCCAGCAGCCTAGCCGGGACTAGCGGAGGGGCAGATACGCAGTATTTT.

This clone was counted only a few times. J is TRBJ1-6 and V is TRBV28; 7 bases are a match to TRBD1. Trimming at V came to 7 bases and at J to 7 bases, leaving 7 bases not matched to a gene. Per germline, CDR1 MDHEN and CDR2 SYDVKM. CDR3 length: 14 residues. The CDR3 is CASKGARYNSPLHF. CDR3 DNA sequence: TGTGCCAGCAAGGGGGCGCGGTACAATTCACCCCTCCACTTT.

The chain uses TRBV29-1 and TRBJ1-1; TRBD1 matches at 9 bases. Germline trimming cut 7 bases from V and 4 bases from J; bases unmatched to any gene: 7. Germline V gene sequence: CDR1 SQVTM, CDR2 ANQGSEA. CDR3 length: 13 residues. As DNA, the CDR3 is TGCAGCGCCACGGACAGGGGAGGCACTGAAGCTTTCTTT. Encoded protein: CSATDRGGTEAFF.

This chain connects TRBV7-3 to TRBJ2-1, with 7 bases that match TRBD1. CDR3 length: 15 residues. Germline CDR1 and CDR2: SGHTA and FQGTGA. Trimming cost V 4 bases and J 1 base; bases outside gene matches: 4. The CDR3 DNA follows: TGTGCCAGCAGCTCCCCGGGACAGTCCTACAATGAGCAGTTCTTC. It encodes CASSSPGQSYNEQFF.

The rearrangement joins TRBV28 to TRBJ1-4, with D tentatively TRBD1 (5 bases). With 8 bases removed from V and 2 bases from J, the gap between germline ends came to 12 bases. This CDR3 is built from 14 residues. The germline V gene encodes CDR1 MDHEN and CDR2 SYDVKM. Here the CDR3 DNA reads TGTGCCAGCCGCTGGGGGGGGACTAATGAAAAACTGTTTTTT. Its translation is CASRWGGTNEKLFF.

The CDR3 sequence is CASSLSGSPSYEQYF. For the CDR3, the DNA is TGTGCCAGCAGCCTTAGCGGGAGTCCCTCCTACGAGCAGTACTTC. This chain uses TRBV7-3 with TRBJ2-7, with 9 bases fitting TRBD2. V dropped 5 bases and J dropped 0; count of bases not matched to a gene: 5. The CDR3 contains 15 residues. Germline assignment: CDR1 SGHTA and CDR2 FQGTGA.

For this clone: Because the CDR3 is missing its conserved closing phenylalanine or tryptophan, this is likely a read error. It is unclear where the CDR3 begins or ends on the DNA, so no DNA is shown, and the CDR3 is as TCRdb lists it. This CDR3 reads CAISPGRGLEI. The chain recombines TRBV28 with TRBJ2-7; the D call in the table, TRBD2, was not verified against the DNA. Germline values: CDR1 MDHEN, CDR2 SYDVKM. From its first to its last residue, the CDR3 has 11 amino acids.

V usage is TRBV7-2 and J usage is TRBJ2-1; 8 bases are shared with TRBD2. V was clipped by 6 bases and J by 7 bases; unmatched bases: 11. The CDR3 has 15 residues. Germline V gene sequence: CDR1 SGHTA, CDR2 FQGNSA. The CDR3 DNA is TGTGCCAGCAGACAAGAGCTAGCGGGCCGGAATGAGCAGTTCTTC. This translates into CASRQELAGRNEQFF.

The chain combines TRBV9 with TRBJ2-7; D is perhaps TRBD2 (5 bases). Germline V gene sequence: CDR1 SGDLS, CDR2 YYNGEE. The CDR3 sequence is 16 residues long. The V end was cut by 4 bases, the J end by 2 bases, with 19 bases between. CDR3 DNA sequence: TGTGCCAGCAGCCTTTCTCCGGGAAGGGCAACCTACGAGCAGTACTTC. It is translated as CASSLSPGRATYEQYF. Variable domain in full (rest from reference TRBV9 and TRBJ2-7): DSGVTQTPKHLITATGQRVTLRCSPRSGDLSVYWYQQSLDQGLQFLIQYYNGEERAKGNILERFSAQQFPDLHSELNLSSLELGDSALYFCASSLSPGRATYEQYFGPGTRLTVT.

The chain couples TRBV7-9 to TRBJ1-2; the match to TRBD1 covers 9 bases. The CDR3 is 12 residues long. Germline V gene data show CDR1 as SEHNR and CDR2 as FQNEAQ (reference sequence). CDR3 sequence: CSTGQGPYGYTF. CDR3 bases: TGTTCTACGGGACAGGGACCATATGGCTACACCTTC.

The genes are TRBV4-2 and TRBJ2-1; 10 bases align to TRBD2. CDR1 is LGHNA and CDR2 is YNFKEQ in the germline V gene. V gave up 0 bases and J gave up 4 bases; unmatched junction bases: 6. The CDR3 covers 17 residues. The CDR3 loop is CASSQESSGGGYNEQFF. Here the CDR3 DNA reads TGTGCCAGCAGCCAAGAATCTAGCGGGGGAGGGTACAATGAGCAGTTCTTC.

The chain recombines TRBV5-6 with TRBJ1-2, with 8 positions matching TRBD1. Germline loops: CDR1 SGHDT, CDR2 YYEEEE. The CDR3 consists of 13 residues. The ends lost 5 bases at V and 4 bases at J; junction bases unmatched: 4. CDR3 bases: TGTGCCAGCAGTCATGACAGGGGCTATGGCTACACCTTC. Residues: CASSHDRGYGYTF. The full variable domain, its missing parts supplied by reference TRBV5-6 and TRBJ1-2, is DAGVTQSPTHLIKTRGQQVTLRCSPKSGHDTVSWYQQALGQGPQFIFQYYEEEERQRGNFPDRFSGHQFPNYSSELNVNALLLGDSALYLCASSHDRGYGYTFGSGTRLTVV.

There are a few counts of this clone. The chain carries TRBV27 and TRBJ1-5; 8 positions match TRBD1. CDR1 and CDR2 (germline): MNHEY, SMNVEV (reference sequence). V trimming: 4 bases; J trimming: 9 bases; junction bases outside the gene matches: 8. The CDR3 spans 14 residues. This CDR3 is CASSSGQGAGPQHF. In nucleotides, the CDR3 is TGTGCCAGCAGTTCCGGACAGGGCGCGGGGCCCCAGCATTTT.

The chain carries TRBV5-1 and TRBJ2-7; 12 bases are shared with TRBD2. V shed 7 bases, J shed 2 bases, and the junction held 1 base outside the gene matches. CDR1 is SGHRS, CDR2 YFSETQ, per germline. CDR3 length equals 13 residues. The CDR3 DNA reads as TGCGCCAGCGGGACTAGCGGGCCCTACGAGCAGTACTTC. This codes for CASGTSGPYEQYF.

There are a few counts of this clone. The chain couples TRBV6-6 to TRBJ2-7; 8 bases align to TRBD2. The V segment lost 6 bases and the J segment 0 bases; nucleotides outside the gene matches: 7. This CDR3 region has 15 residues. Germline-derived CDR1 and CDR2 are MNHNY and SVGAGI (reference sequence). The CDR3 sequence: CASSGHGTSSYEQYF. CDR3 nucleotides: TGTGCCAGCAGCGGCCACGGGACTAGCTCCTACGAGCAGTACTTC.

The chain recombines TRBV30 with TRBJ2-7, with 7 bases that match TRBD2. The germline gives CDR1 GTSNPN, CDR2 SVGIG (reference sequence). CDR3 size: 13 residues. Trimming at V came to 0 bases and at J to 5 bases, leaving 4 bases not matched to a gene. Here the CDR3 DNA reads TGTGCCTGGAGTGTCGCGGGAGCGCACGAGCAGTACTTC. Translating it yields CAWSVAGAHEQYF.

This clone has just a few counts. The V and J genes are TRBV19 and TRBJ1-1, with D hard to call. V was cut by 3 bases and J by 6 bases, with 14 bases left in between. CDR3 size: 14 residues. CDR1 is LNHDA and CDR2 is SQIVND in the germline V gene (reference sequence). Here the CDR3 DNA reads TGTGCCAGTAGTATCTCGGCGGCGTCGCCTGAAGCTTTCTTT. It is translated as CASSISAASPEAFF. Supplemented by reference TRBV19 and TRBJ1-1, the full variable domain reads DGGITQSPKYLFRKEGQNVTLSCEQNLNHDAMYWYRQDPGQGLRLIYYSQIVNDFQKGDIAEGYSVSREKKESFPLTVTSAQKNPTAFYLCASSISAASPEAFFGQGTRLTVV.

V usage is TRBV28 and J usage is TRBJ2-5, with D tentatively TRBD2 (6 bases). Germline loops: CDR1 MDHEN, CDR2 SYDVKM. V lost 6 bases and J lost 5, with 10 bases in between. The CDR3 length is 12 residues. For the CDR3, the DNA is TGTGCCAGCAGCACCGGGGGTGAGACCCAGTACTTC. It translates to CASSTGGETQYF.

This sequence joins TRBV4-3 and TRBJ2-5; TRBD2 agrees at 9 bases. V gave up 0 bases and J gave up 7 bases; unmatched junction bases: 9. CDR3 length equals 16 residues. CDR1 and CDR2 from the germline V gene are LGHNA and YSLEER. The CDR3 is CASSQDGAGGFGTQYF. The CDR3 bases are TGCGCCAGCAGCCAAGATGGAGCGGGAGGCTTTGGGACCCAGTACTTC.

V and J are TRBV9 and TRBJ1-1, with D unclear. Looked up from germline, CDR1 is SGDLS and CDR2 is YYNGEE. The CDR3 spans 15 residues. The V end lost 2 bases, the J end lost 0 bases, and 11 bases lay between the germline ends. The CDR3 DNA is TGTGCCAGCAGCGTCGAACAGAATATGAACACTGAAGCTTTCTTT. Its protein is CASSVEQNMNTEAFF.

The CDR3: CSVTKAVNTEAFF. The CDR3 DNA reads TGCAGCGTAACGAAAGCGGTGAACACTGAAGCTTTCTTT. This sequence joins TRBV29-1 and TRBJ1-1; no firm D call. This CDR3 has 13 residues. The V and J ends lost 6 bases and 0 bases respectively, with 11 bases between them. Germline V CDR1 and CDR2: SQVTM, ANQGSEA.

V gene TRBV14 combines with J gene TRBJ2-5; 11 nucleotides agree with TRBD1. CDR3 length: 16 amino acids. The junction had 6 bases not matched to a gene; V was cut back by 3 bases and J by 3 bases. Germline V CDR1 and CDR2: SGHDN, FVKESK. This CDR3 is CASSQYWTGGEETQYF. In nucleotides, the CDR3 is TGTGCCAGCAGCCAGTACTGGACAGGGGGCGAAGAGACCCAGTACTTC.

The V gene is TRBV19, the J gene TRBJ1-3; D gene uncertain. The V gene's germline CDR1 is LNHDA and CDR2 SQIVND (reference sequence). The CDR3 is made up of 11 amino acids. Trimming stripped 4 bases from V and 7 bases from J, with 5 bases between. CDR3: CASSTENTIYF. The CDR3 DNA follows: TGTGCCAGTAGTACCGAGAACACCATATATTTT.

The chain recombines TRBV6-6 with TRBJ2-3, with 7 bases that match TRBD1. Germline V lookup: CDR1 MNHNY, CDR2 SVGAGI (reference sequence). This CDR3 has 15 residues. V was pared by 4 bases and J by 2 bases, with 6 bases of the junction left unmatched. This chain's CDR3 is CASSSTGSDTDTQYF. In DNA, the CDR3 is TGTGCCAGCAGTTCGACAGGGTCTGACACAGATACGCAGTATTTT.

The V call is TRBV29-1, the J call TRBJ1-2; tentative D call: TRBD1 (5 bases). Trimming cost V 1 base and J 1 base, with 10 bases left between them. CDR3 size: 14 residues. Germline V CDR1 and CDR2: SQVTM, ANQGSEA. For the CDR3, the DNA is TGCAGCGTTGAAGGCGGGGACCTTAACTATGGCTACACCTTC. Translation gives CSVEGGDLNYGYTF.

The gene calls are TRBV5-1 and TRBJ1-4, with TRBD1 matching over 12 bases. The CDR3 runs to 17 residues. Germline V gene lookup returns CDR1 SGHRS and CDR2 YFSETQ. V lost 4 bases and J lost 2; bases outside the gene matches: 6. CDR3 bases: TGCGCCAGCAGCGTGGGACAGGGGGCGCATACTAATGAAAAACTGTTTTTT. Translated: CASSVGQGAHTNEKLFF. The whole variable domain, filled in from reference TRBV5-1 and TRBJ1-4, reads KAGVTQTPRYLIKTRGQQVTLSCSPISGHRSVSWYQQTPGQGLQFLFEYFSETQRNKGNFPGRFSGRQFSNSRSEMNVSTLELGDSALYLCASSVGQGAHTNEKLFFGSGTQLSVL.